This TCR beta chain was recorded in a study of blood T cell repertoires in COVID-19 (dated by TCRdb to about 2020). As for the study more broadly: The collaborator samples originated in the United States, Italy and Spain and spanned the acute and convalescent phases of COVID-19. The prospective study material was composed of cDNA or gDNA derived from T cells, B-cell-depleted T cells, or PBMCs. Deeply sampled blood TCRbeta repertoires from subjects exposed to, actively infected with, or recovered from COVID-19 were included in the dataset. The repertoires were released in a freely available public database meant as a resource for research on the immune response to SARS-CoV-2. The samples were drawn from the first 160 participants of the ongoing ImmuneRACE study and from 1,200 or so subjects provided by 6 global collaborators. The sample metadata nearly always contained a de-identified subject ID, COVID-19 status, age in years and sex. Where available, HLA class I and class II types were taken from metadata supplied by the sample provider and were not determined by assay-based typing. What the work shows at the level of the full study, not this receptor alone: How much clinical and demographic metadata was included differed by source and by participant, and the metadata was provided uncurated.

Concerning this clone: Its antigen remains undetermined. No qualities accompany the bases; no much larger clone lies one base away.

TCRbeta CDR3 regions were amplified from genomic DNA by means of the immunoSEQ Assay, a bias-controlled multiplex PCR. As for the original processing: The number of nucleated cells in each sample was estimated from the amplification of reference gene primers within the assay. To quantify the absolute abundance of each unique TCRbeta CDR3 rearrangement, sequence reads were collapsed and filtered. For each sample, productive Simpson clonality was calculated as the square root of Simpson's diversity index over productive rearrangements. TCRdb holds this immuneACCESS table with in-frame rearrangements only. Some clones are missing; in checked studies, unresolved V genes explain under half, and the rest has no known cause. D and trimming come from the DNA, and the V and J calls and clone size come from that table. A total of fewer than 130,000 clones appear in this sample, roughly four fifths of them only once. The ten largest clonotypes hold more than 15% of the sample.

The CDR3 runs 16 residues from the cysteine to the phenylalanine. The CDR3 DNA has 48 bases and is translated from base 1. CDR1 LNHDA and CDR2 SQIVND were looked up in the germline V gene (reference sequence). Unmatched junction bases come to 12, with V trimmed by 5 bases and J by 6 bases. The collaborating institutions used their own protocols to collect whole blood in K2EDTA tubes. For TCRbeta analysis, collaborator samples were shipped as frozen whole blood, as isolated PBMCs, or as DNA extracted from either sample type. The V and J segments used are TRBV19 and TRBJ1-5; a stretch of 8 junction bases matches TRBD1. Source material: peripheral blood. This sequence was found in a woman in her fifties or sixties with acute or convalescent COVID-19. The nucleotide sequence reads as follows: TGTGCCAGTAGTTTCCTCGACAGGGGATTCGGTCAGCCCCAGCATTTT. This encodes CASSFLDRGFGQPQHF.